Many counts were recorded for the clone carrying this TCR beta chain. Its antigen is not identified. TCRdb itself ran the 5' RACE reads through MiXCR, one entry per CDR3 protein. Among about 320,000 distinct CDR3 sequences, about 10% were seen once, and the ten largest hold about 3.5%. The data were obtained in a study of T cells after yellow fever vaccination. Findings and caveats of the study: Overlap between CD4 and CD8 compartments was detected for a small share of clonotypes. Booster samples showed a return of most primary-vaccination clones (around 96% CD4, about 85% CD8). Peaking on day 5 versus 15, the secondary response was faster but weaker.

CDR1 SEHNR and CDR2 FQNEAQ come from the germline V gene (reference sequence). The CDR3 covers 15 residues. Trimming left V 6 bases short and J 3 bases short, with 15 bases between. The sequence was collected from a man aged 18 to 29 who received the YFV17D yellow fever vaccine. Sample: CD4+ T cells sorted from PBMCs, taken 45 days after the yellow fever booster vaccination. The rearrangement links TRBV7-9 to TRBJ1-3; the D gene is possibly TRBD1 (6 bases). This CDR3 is CASRYTGYGGNTIYF. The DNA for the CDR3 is TGTGCCAGCAGATATACAGGGTATGGTGGAAACACCATATATTTT.